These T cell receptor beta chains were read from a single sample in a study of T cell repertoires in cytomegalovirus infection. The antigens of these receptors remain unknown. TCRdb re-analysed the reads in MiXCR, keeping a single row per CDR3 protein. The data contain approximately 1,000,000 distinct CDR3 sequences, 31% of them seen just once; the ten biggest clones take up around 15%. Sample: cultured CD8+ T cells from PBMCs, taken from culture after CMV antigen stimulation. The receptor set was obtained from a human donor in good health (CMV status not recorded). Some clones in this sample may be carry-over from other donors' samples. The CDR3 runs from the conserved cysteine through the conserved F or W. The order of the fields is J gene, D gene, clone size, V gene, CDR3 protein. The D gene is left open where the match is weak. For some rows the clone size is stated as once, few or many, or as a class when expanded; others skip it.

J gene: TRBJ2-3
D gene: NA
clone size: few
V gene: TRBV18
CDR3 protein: CASSPLEGTRTDTQYF

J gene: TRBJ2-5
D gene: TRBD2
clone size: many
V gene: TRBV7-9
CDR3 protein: CASSPTVAGGSPETQYF

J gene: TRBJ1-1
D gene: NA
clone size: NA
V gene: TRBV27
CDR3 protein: CASSLQGGRAFF

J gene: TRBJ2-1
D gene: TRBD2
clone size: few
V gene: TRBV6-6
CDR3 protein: CASSPRGGGANEQFF

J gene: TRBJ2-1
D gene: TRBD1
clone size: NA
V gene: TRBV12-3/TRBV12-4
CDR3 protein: CASSLADRVGEQFF

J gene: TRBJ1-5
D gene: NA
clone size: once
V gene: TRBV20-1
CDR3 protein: CSARVGEWGDQPQHF

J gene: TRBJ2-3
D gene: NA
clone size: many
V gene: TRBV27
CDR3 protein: CASSRGGADTQYF

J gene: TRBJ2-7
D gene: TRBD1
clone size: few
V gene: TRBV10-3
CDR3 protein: CAIMQGAIYEQYF

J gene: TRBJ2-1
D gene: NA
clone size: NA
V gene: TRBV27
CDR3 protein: CASSSYTYNEQFF

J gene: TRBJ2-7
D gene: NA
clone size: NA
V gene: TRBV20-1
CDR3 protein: CSATEGLYKLEQYF

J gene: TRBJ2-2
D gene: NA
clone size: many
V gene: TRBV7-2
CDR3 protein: CASSLRAVTGELFF

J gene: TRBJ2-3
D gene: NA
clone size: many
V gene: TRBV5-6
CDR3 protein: CASSLGPGSTDTQYF

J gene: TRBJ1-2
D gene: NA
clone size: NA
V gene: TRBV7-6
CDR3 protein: CASSLEGTNFYGYTF

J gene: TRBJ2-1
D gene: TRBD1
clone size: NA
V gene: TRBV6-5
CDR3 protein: CASSLLGTGGDEQFF

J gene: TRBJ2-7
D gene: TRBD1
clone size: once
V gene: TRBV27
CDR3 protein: CASSGGWTYEQYF

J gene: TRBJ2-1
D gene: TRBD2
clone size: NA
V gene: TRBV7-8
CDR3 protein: CASSPGTSLNEQFF

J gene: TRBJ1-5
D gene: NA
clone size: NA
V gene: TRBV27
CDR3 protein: CASSLQPYSNQPQHF

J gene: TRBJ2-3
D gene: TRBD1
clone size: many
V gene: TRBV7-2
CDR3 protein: CASRTGTGRTDTQYF

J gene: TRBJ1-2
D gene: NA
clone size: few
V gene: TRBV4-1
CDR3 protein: CASSMGPLNYGYTF

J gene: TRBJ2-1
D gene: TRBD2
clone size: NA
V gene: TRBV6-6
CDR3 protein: CASSGTRGNEQFF

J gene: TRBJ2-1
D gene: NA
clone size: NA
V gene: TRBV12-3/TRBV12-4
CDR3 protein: CASSLDTFSYNEQFF

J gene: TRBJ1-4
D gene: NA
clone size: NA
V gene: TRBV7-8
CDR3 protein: CASSTYNDPEWEKLFF

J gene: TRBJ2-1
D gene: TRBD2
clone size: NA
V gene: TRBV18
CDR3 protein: CASSPDWTSGGNEQFF

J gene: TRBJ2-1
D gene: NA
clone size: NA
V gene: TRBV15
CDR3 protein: CATSRVDEQFF

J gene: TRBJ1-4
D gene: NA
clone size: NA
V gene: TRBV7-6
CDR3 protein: CASSLGEGGATNEKLFF

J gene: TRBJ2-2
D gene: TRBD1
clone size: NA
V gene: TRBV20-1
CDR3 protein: CSARNRDRENTGELFF